These 32 T cell receptor beta chains share one sample of origin, sequenced in a study of T cell responses to AZD1222 COVID-19 vaccine (dated by TCRdb to the early 2020s). The library was obtained by the immunoSEQ multiplex PCR assay. TCRdb re-hosts the immuneACCESS table, in-frame sequences only. Its copies lack some clones; in the studies checked, an unresolved V gene accounts for under half of them, and the cause for the rest is not known. A total of 74,000 or so clones appear in this sample, approximately 81% of them only once. About 20% of the sample is held by the ten biggest clonotypes. In the paper's terms, the time point label means: baseline before first vaccination. The source was peripheral blood, collected on day 0 of AZD1222 vaccination. Receptor source: an adult in good health.

This chain uses TRBV5-4 with TRBJ2-7, with 8 positions matching TRBD2. Trimming at V came to 4 bases and at J to 4 bases, leaving 16 bases not matched to a gene. The CDR3 has 17 residues. Germline V gene sequence: CDR1 SGHNT, CDR2 YYREEE (reference sequence). The CDR3, as DNA: TGTGCCAGCAGCCCGGGGACCGGAGCGGGAGTTATTTACGAGCAGTACTTC. Protein: CASSPGTGAGVIYEQYF.

The V call is TRBV19, the J call TRBJ1-2; D is unclear. Trimming took off 3 bases at V and 2 bases at J, with 7 bases between the two ends. This CDR3 has 13 residues. CDR1 is LNHDA and CDR2 is SQIVND in the germline V gene (reference sequence). CDR3 DNA sequence: TGTGCCAGTAGTATGGCCCGCAACTATGGCTACACCTTC. Amino acid sequence: CASSMARNYGYTF.

This clone was counted only a few times. This chain joins TRBV6-5 and TRBJ1-5; D is uncertain. V lost 0 bases and J lost 7, with 7 bases in between. Germline V CDR1 and CDR2: MNHEY, SVGAGI. This CDR3 spans 13 amino acids. CDR3 nucleotide sequence: TGTGCCAGCAGTTACTCCTTTCGGCAGCCCCAGCATTTT. It is translated as CASSYSFRQPQHF.

This chain joins TRBV3-1 (or the pseudogene TRBV3-2) and TRBJ2-2, with D perhaps TRBD2 (6 bases). CDR1 and CDR2 from the germline V gene are LGHDT and YNNKEL (reference sequence). Trimming took off 0 bases at V and 7 bases at J, with 12 bases between the two ends. CDR3 length: 15 amino acids. The CDR3 protein is CASSQERENFGELFF. DNA for the CDR3: TGTGCCAGCAGCCAAGAACGGGAGAATTTCGGGGAGCTGTTTTTT.

The chain uses TRBV7-2 and TRBJ2-1; no clear D gene. Germline values: CDR1 SGHTA, CDR2 FQGNSA. V lost 4 bases and J lost 7, with 5 bases in between. The CDR3 spans 11 residues. The CDR3 sequence is CASSSLNEQFF. In DNA form, the CDR3 reads TGTGCCAGCAGCTCTCTTAATGAGCAGTTCTTC.

V and J are TRBV7-2 and TRBJ1-1; 9 positions agree with TRBD1. V lost 2 bases and J lost 0; bases outside the gene matches: 10. This CDR3 contains 18 residues. CDR1 SGHTA and CDR2 FQGNSA come from the germline V gene. The CDR3 DNA reads as TGTGCCAGCAGCTTAAGGGGGGGGACAGGGAATTTGAACACTGAAGCTTTCTTT. The encoded protein is CASSLRGGTGNLNTEAFF.

The chain has TRBV4-1 and TRBJ1-2; TRBD1 matches 7 bases. Germline V gives CDR1 MGHRA, CDR2 YSYEKL. V lost 5 bases to trimming and J lost 0 bases; unmatched junction nucleotides: 6. The CDR3 has 15 residues. Here the CDR3 reads CASSVGQEANYGYTF. The CDR3 nucleotides read TGCGCCAGCAGCGTCGGACAGGAGGCTAACTATGGCTACACCTTC.

The V call is TRBV7-2, the J call TRBJ1-1; tentative D call: TRBD1 (6 bases). The CDR3 spans 14 residues. CDR1 is SGHTA and CDR2 is FQGNSA in the germline V gene. Trimming shortened V by 7 bases and J by 5 bases, and 17 bases separated the two germline ends. CDR3 sequence (DNA): TGTGCCAGCACACCATTACAGGGAGGGACTGAAGCTTTCTTT. Its protein is CASTPLQGGTEAFF. The whole variable domain, filled in from reference TRBV7-2 and TRBJ1-1, reads GAGVSQSPSNKVTEKGKDVELRCDPISGHTALYWYRQSLGQGLEFLIYFQGNSAPDKSGLPSDRFSAERTGGSVSTLTIQRTQQEDSAVYLCASTPLQGGTEAFFGQGTRLTVV.

V gene TRBV12-5 combines with J gene TRBJ1-3; TRBD1 aligns across 10 bases. V trimming: 2 bases; J trimming: 4 bases; junction bases outside the gene matches: 8. The CDR3 length is 17 residues. Per the germline V gene, CDR1 is LGHNT and CDR2 is FRNRAP. In nucleotides, the CDR3 is TGTGCTAGTGGTTTGTTCCCGGGACAGGGGAAAGGAAACACCATATATTTT. Translation gives CASGLFPGQGKGNTIYF.

The chain has TRBV6-4 and TRBJ2-3, with 7 bases fitting TRBD1. V trimming: 2 bases; J trimming: 5 bases; junction bases outside the gene matches: 7. CDR1 and CDR2 from the germline V gene are MRHNA and SNTAGT. The length of the CDR3 is 15 residues. CDR3 bases: TGTGCCAGCAGTGACCAGACAGGGAACGAAGATACGCAGTATTTT. Translating it yields CASSDQTGNEDTQYF.

The chain is built from TRBV29-1 and TRBJ2-1, with D possibly matching TRBD1 (5 bases). Trimming removed 1 base from V and 2 bases from J, with 18 bases in between. There are 17 residues in the CDR3. Germline V gene lookup returns CDR1 SQVTM and CDR2 ANQGSEA. CDR3 protein: CSVEGITGADTYNEQFF. The DNA for the CDR3 is TGCAGCGTTGAAGGTATCACAGGCGCCGATACCTACAATGAGCAGTTCTTC.

The rearrangement links TRBV28 to TRBJ1-2, with a tentative D call TRBD1 (5 bases). The CDR3 contains 13 residues. V was pared by 0 bases and J by 4 bases, with 6 bases between. The germline V gene encodes CDR1 MDHEN and CDR2 SYDVKM. The CDR3: CASSLWGTYGYTF. In DNA, the CDR3 is TGTGCCAGCAGTTTATGGGGGACCTATGGCTACACCTTC.

The V call is TRBV12-3 or TRBV12-4, the J call TRBJ2-7, with 8 bases lining up with TRBD1. This CDR3 has 12 amino acids. V shed 5 bases and J 12 bases; nucleotides not matched to a gene: 9. The CDR3 coding sequence is TGTGCCAGCAGTCCACAGGGGGACAGGTTGTACTTC. Translation: CASSPQGDRLYF.

V gene TRBV6-2 or TRBV6-3 combines with J gene TRBJ2-7, with unresolved D. This CDR3 spans 12 amino acids. Trimming cost V 1 base and J 3 bases, with 4 bases left between them. In germline, CDR1 is MNHEY, CDR2 SVGEGT. The CDR3 DNA sequence: TGTGCCAGCAGTTACTACAGCTACGAGCAGTACTTC. It yields the protein CASSYYSYEQYF.

The chain recombines TRBV6-2 or TRBV6-3 with TRBJ2-7; D unresolved. The CDR3 sequence is 12 residues long. The germline CDR1 and CDR2 sequences are MNHEY and SVGEGT. V lost 4 bases, J lost 12 bases, and 16 bases lay in between. This CDR3 reads CASSFGGGVGYF. The DNA of the CDR3 is TGTGCCAGCAGTTTCGGTGGCGGCGTGGGGTACTTC.

The chain recombines TRBV11-2 with TRBJ1-3; D might be TRBD1 (5 bases). Between the trimmed V and J ends, which lost 5 bases and 0 bases, there was a span of 14 bases. CDR3 length equals 16 residues. Germline V gives CDR1 SGHAT, CDR2 FQNNGV. The CDR3 nucleotides read TGTGCCAGCAGCAATCACCTCCAGGGCTCTGGAAACACCATATATTTT. Translating gives CASSNHLQGSGNTIYF.

The rearrangement joins TRBV9 to TRBJ2-3; 9 bases fit TRBD2. Germline V gene data show CDR1 as SGDLS and CDR2 as YYNGEE. With 8 bases clipped from V and 7 bases from J, the junction kept 11 bases outside the gene matches. This CDR3 has 14 residues. CDR3 sequence reads: CASEMISGSNTQYF. The DNA for the CDR3 is TGTGCCAGTGAAATGATTAGCGGGAGTAATACGCAGTATTTT. Variable domain in full (rest from reference TRBV9 and TRBJ2-3): DSGVTQTPKHLITATGQRVTLRCSPRSGDLSVYWYQQSLDQGLQFLIQYYNGEERAKGNILERFSAQQFPDLHSELNLSSLELGDSALYFCASEMISGSNTQYFGPGTRLTVL.

The chain carries TRBV24-1 and TRBJ2-1, with D perhaps TRBD2 (7 bases). The V and J ends lost 9 bases and 10 bases respectively, with 18 bases between them. Germline values: CDR1 KGHDR, CDR2 SFDVKD. This CDR3 is 13 amino acids long. The CDR3 reads CATGEGGSGEQFF. The CDR3, as DNA: TGTGCCACCGGGGAGGGGGGTTCGGGCGAGCAGTTCTTC.

This chain links TRBV19 with TRBJ1-4, with D possibly matching TRBD1 (5 bases). CDR1 LNHDA and CDR2 SQIVND come from the germline V gene (reference sequence). The CDR3 contains 15 residues. V gave up 3 bases and J gave up 5 bases, with 13 bases separating them. This CDR3 reads CASSMMGQANEKLFF. DNA for the CDR3: TGTGCCAGTAGTATGATGGGGCAGGCGAATGAAAAACTGTTTTTT.

The chain links TRBV11-3 to TRBJ2-2; D is uncertain. Trimming left V 6 bases short and J 0 bases short, with 20 bases between. CDR1 is SGHNT and CDR2 is YENEEA in the germline V gene. The CDR3 totals 18 residues. The CDR3 loop is CASSPSGLGYTNTGELFF. CDR3 nucleotide sequence: TGTGCCAGCAGTCCCTCCGGGCTAGGTTATACGAACACCGGGGAGCTGTTTTTT.

The chain employs TRBV28 and TRBJ1-2, with a possible D match to TRBD1 (6 bases). V was shortened by 7 bases and J by 7 bases, with 19 bases between the two germline ends. Germline CDR1 reads MDHEN; CDR2 reads SYDVKM. CDR3 length: 14 amino acids. The CDR3 here is CASTTGGAGRGYTF. For the CDR3, the DNA is TGTGCCAGCACTACCGGGGGGGCCGGGCGTGGCTACACCTTC.

This clone was seen once. Sequence at one end of the junction differs from germline and may be a read error. The chain has TRBV19 and TRBJ1-1; D not resolved. Germline V gene data show CDR1 as LNHDA and CDR2 as SQIVND (reference sequence). CDR3 size: 14 residues. The CDR3 protein is CATREAAPDTEAFF. The CDR3 nucleotides are TGCGCAACCCGGGAGGCAGCACCCGACACTGAAGCTTTCTTT.

In this sample, this clone turned up once. The V gene is TRBV5-6, the J gene TRBJ2-7; no reliable D call. Germline CDR1 reads SGHDT; CDR2 reads YYEEEE. V shed 4 bases and J shed 3 bases, with 11 bases lying between them. There are 13 residues in the CDR3. The CDR3 nucleotides are TGTGCCAGCAGCACCTGGCCAGACTACGAGCAGTACTTC. Its protein product is CASSTWPDYEQYF. The complete variable domain, with remaining parts taken from reference TRBV5-6 and TRBJ2-7, reads DAGVTQSPTHLIKTRGQQVTLRCSPKSGHDTVSWYQQALGQGPQFIFQYYEEEERQRGNFPDRFSGHQFPNYSSELNVNALLLGDSALYLCASSTWPDYEQYFGPGTRLTVT.

The chain recombines TRBV10-3 with TRBJ1-1; unclear D gene. The CDR3 covers 15 residues. Trimming cost V 2 bases and J 1 base, with 11 bases left between them. The germline V gene has CDR1 ENHRY and CDR2 SYGVKD. As DNA, the CDR3 is TGTGCCATCAGTGAGGGGCTGCAGAAGAACACTGAAGCTTTCTTT. Its protein product is CAISEGLQKNTEAFF.

The chain recombines TRBV29-1 with TRBJ2-2, with 7 bases that match TRBD1. The J segment lost 3 bases and the V segment lost 4 bases, leaving 2 bases of the junction unmatched. Germline assignment: CDR1 SQVTM and CDR2 ANQGSEA. The length of the CDR3 is 13 residues. The chain's CDR3 is CSVGQGDTGELFF. CDR3 DNA sequence: TGCAGCGTTGGACAGGGTGACACCGGGGAGCTGTTTTTT.

The chain is built from TRBV6-6 and TRBJ2-7, with a weak D call TRBD1 (6 bases). The germline CDR1 and CDR2 sequences are MNHNY and SVGAGI (reference sequence). V was clipped by 8 bases and J by 0 bases, with 11 bases between them. There are 13 residues in the CDR3. CDR3 protein: CASGSRGSYEQYF. The CDR3 DNA reads as TGTGCCAGCGGCTCCAGGGGCTCCTACGAGCAGTACTTC.

Comment on this clone: Other DNA sequences of this sample code for an identical CDR3. The chain has TRBV19 and TRBJ1-5, with D hard to call. CDR1 and CDR2 from the germline V gene are LNHDA and SQIVND (reference sequence). The CDR3 spans 12 residues. V was pared by 3 bases and J by 6 bases, with 6 bases between. The CDR3 nucleotides are TGTGCCAGTAGTATCTCACGTCAGCCCCAGCATTTT. Its translation is CASSISRQPQHF.

V and J are TRBV18 and TRBJ2-2, with TRBD2 matching over 8 bases. The CDR3 is 16 residues long. Losses at the gene ends were 3 bases for V and 3 bases for J; bases not matched to a gene: 6. Germline CDR1 reads KGHSH; CDR2 reads LQKENI. The CDR3 reads CASSPGIAGYTGELFF. The CDR3 DNA is TGTGCCAGCTCACCGGGGATAGCGGGGTACACCGGGGAGCTGTTTTTT.

Details on this clone: At one end, the junction sequence differs from germline, possibly due to a read error. The chain joins TRBV5-1 to TRBJ2-2; no reliable D call. Germline CDR1 SGHRS, CDR2 YFSETQ. This CDR3 spans 14 amino acids. CDR3 coding DNA: TGCGCTAGCAGTTTAGGGCCAAACACCGGGGAGCTGTTTTTT. Its translation: CASSLGPNTGELFF. Full variable domain (rest looked up from reference TRBV5-1 and TRBJ2-2): KAGVTQTPRYLIKTRGQQVTLSCSPISGHRSVSWYQQTPGQGLQFLFEYFSETQRNKGNFPGRFSGRQFSNSRSEMNVSTLELGDSALYLCASSLGPNTGELFFGEGSRLTVL.

This clone was observed once. This chain connects TRBV4-2 to TRBJ2-7; D gene uncertain. Trimming took off 3 bases at V and 3 bases at J, with 9 bases between the two ends. Germline V gene sequence: CDR1 LGHNA, CDR2 YNFKEQ. CDR3 length: 13 amino acids. The CDR3 loop reads CASSHGYLYEQYF. The CDR3 DNA reads TGTGCCAGCAGCCACGGATACCTCTACGAGCAGTACTTC.

The V and J genes are TRBV12-5 and TRBJ2-1; D is perhaps TRBD2 (5 bases). Germline CDR1 LGHNT, CDR2 FRNRAP. The CDR3 is 17 residues long. V was cut by 0 bases and J by 0 bases, with 12 bases left in between. The CDR3 nucleotides are TGTGCTAGTGGTTTGGTATCGGGGTATAGCTCCTACAATGAGCAGTTCTTC. It is translated as CASGLVSGYSSYNEQFF.

The chain uses TRBV4-3 and TRBJ2-2; D remains unclear. This CDR3 is 12 amino acids long. The germline gives CDR1 LGHNA, CDR2 YSLEER. The V gene lost 0 bases and the J gene lost 6 bases, with 2 bases spanning the gap. The CDR3 sequence is CASSQDSGELFF. The CDR3 DNA reads TGCGCCAGCAGCCAAGATTCCGGGGAGCTGTTTTTT.